The next 10 T cell receptor beta chains were all read from a single sample in a study of CD8+ T cells in alopecia areata. Treatment here: oral pan-JAK inhibitor, 5-10 mg twice daily. RNA extraction and reverse transcription yielded cDNA as sequencing template. TCRdb's copy holds only in-frame clones and misses some; the assay was immunoSEQ multiplex PCR. The sample yields approximately 110,000 clones, around 54% seen once. The source was CD4+ T cells sorted from blood, collected at week 24, from a patient treated with tofacitinib. The receptors come from a human donor with alopecia areata.

The rearrangement uses TRBV19 and TRBJ2-1; 10 nucleotides align to TRBD1. Trimming removed 4 bases from V and 6 bases from J; junction bases left unmatched: 3. The V gene's germline CDR1 is LNHDA and CDR2 SQIVND (reference sequence). This CDR3 spans 14 amino acids. The CDR3 DNA is TGTGCCAGTAGTACCCGGACAGGGGGCAATGAGCAGTTCTTC. Translating it yields CASSTRTGGNEQFF.

The chain employs TRBV30 and TRBJ2-7; 12 nucleotides agree with TRBD1. The germline gives CDR1 GTSNPN, CDR2 SVGIG (reference sequence). The CDR3 runs 15 residues. The J segment lost 7 bases and the V segment lost 2 bases, leaving 9 bases of the junction unmatched. As DNA, the CDR3 is TGTGCCTGGAGTTCGCCGGGACAGGGGGCTCGGGAGCAGTACTTC. Its translation is CAWSSPGQGAREQYF.

This clone was seen only a few times. The sample contains more than one DNA sequence encoding this CDR3. The rearrangement joins TRBV29-1 to TRBJ2-5; 7 nucleotides match TRBD1. The CDR3 contains 13 residues. Per the germline V gene, CDR1 is SQVTM and CDR2 is ANQGSEA. V trimming: 3 bases; J trimming: 0 bases; junction bases outside the gene matches: 1. The CDR3 is CSVDGTDQETQYF. The CDR3 DNA sequence: TGCAGCGTTGACGGGACAGACCAAGAGACCCAGTACTTC.

The chain is built from TRBV29-1 and TRBJ2-7; D might be TRBD1 (6 bases). V shed 4 bases and J shed 7 bases, with 14 bases lying between them. CDR1 and CDR2 from the germline V gene are SQVTM and ANQGSEA. This CDR3 has 12 amino acids. CDR3 sequence: CSVGVGAAEQYF. Here the CDR3 DNA reads TGCAGCGTTGGGGTGGGGGCTGCGGAGCAGTACTTC.

The chain carries TRBV28 and TRBJ2-5, with unresolved D. Trimming cost V 6 bases and J 4 bases, with 3 bases left between them. The germline CDR1 and CDR2 sequences are MDHEN and SYDVKM. The CDR3 is 10 residues long. The DNA of the CDR3 is TGTGCCAGCAGCATAGAGACCCAGTACTTC. Protein: CASSIETQYF.

This chain's CDR3 is CASSPSQDRGETQYF. The DNA of the CDR3 is TGTGCCAGCAGCCCGTCCCAGGACAGGGGAGAGACCCAGTACTTC. This chain links TRBV5-4 with TRBJ2-5, with 9 positions matching TRBD1. Germline CDR1 is SGHNT and CDR2 is YYREEE (reference sequence). The junction had 8 bases not matched to a gene; V was cut back by 4 bases and J by 4 bases. The CDR3 extends over 15 amino acids. Full variable domain (outside the CDR3, taken from reference TRBV5-4 and TRBJ2-5): ETGVTQSPTHLIKTRGQQVTLRCSSQSGHNTVSWYQQALGQGPQFIFQYYREEENGRGNFPPRFSGLQFPNYSSELNVNALELDDSALYLCASSPSQDRGETQYFGPGTRLLVL.

The genes are TRBV5-6 and TRBJ1-6; D remains ambiguous. The CDR3 extends over 12 amino acids. Germline V gene data show CDR1 as SGHDT and CDR2 as YYEEEE. V was trimmed by 2 bases and J by 7 bases, leaving 4 bases between them. DNA of the CDR3: TGTGCCAGCAGCTTCCTCAATTCACCCCTCCACTTT. This sequence encodes CASSFLNSPLHF.

The rearrangement uses TRBV2 and TRBJ2-2; D is unclear. There are 16 residues in the CDR3. Germline V lookup: CDR1 SNHLY, CDR2 FYNNEI. V was trimmed by 3 bases and J by 8 bases, leaving 19 bases between them. CDR3 amino acids: CASSDHLVTRSGELFF. The CDR3 DNA sequence: TGTGCCAGCAGTGACCACCTCGTTACAAGGTCAGGGGAGCTGTTTTTT.

This clone appeared a few times. The chain has TRBV7-9 and TRBJ1-3; D may be TRBD1 (6 bases). This CDR3 comprises 16 residues. CDR1 and CDR2 (germline): SEHNR, FQNEAQ (reference sequence). With 5 bases removed from V and 0 bases from J, the gap between germline ends came to 14 bases. This CDR3 is CASSLSGTNSGNTIYF. In DNA form, the CDR3 reads TGTGCCAGCAGCCTCTCCGGGACAAACTCTGGAAACACCATATATTTT. Looking up the rest from reference TRBV7-9 and TRBJ1-3 gives the full variable domain: DTGVSQNPRHKITKRGQNVTFRCDPISEHNRLYWYRQTLGQGPEFLTYFQNEAQLEKSRLLSDRFSAERPKGSFSTLEIQRTEQGDSAMYLCASSLSGTNSGNTIYFGEGSWLTVV.

This clone has a single count. The chain employs TRBV7-9 and TRBJ2-6; 7 bases align to TRBD1. Trimming at V came to 6 bases and at J to 8 bases, leaving 16 bases not matched to a gene. The length of the CDR3 is 17 residues. Germline CDR1 and CDR2: SEHNR and FQNEAQ (reference sequence). CDR3 sequence (DNA): TGTGCCAGCAGAGACGGGACAGCGAAACTCTGGACCAACGTCCTGACTTTC. Translation gives CASRDGTAKLWTNVLTF.